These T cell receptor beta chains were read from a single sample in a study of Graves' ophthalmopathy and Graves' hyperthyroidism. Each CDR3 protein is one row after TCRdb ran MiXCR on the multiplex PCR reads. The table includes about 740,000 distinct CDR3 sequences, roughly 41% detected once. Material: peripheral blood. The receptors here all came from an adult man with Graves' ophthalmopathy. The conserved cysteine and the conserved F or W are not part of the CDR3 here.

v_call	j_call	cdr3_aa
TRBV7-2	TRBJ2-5	ASSDKLEETQY
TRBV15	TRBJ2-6	ATRRKGGANVLT
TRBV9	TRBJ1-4	ASSVGGGNEKLF
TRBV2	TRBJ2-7	ASSEGSAGLYYEQY
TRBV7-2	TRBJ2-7	ASSPPGVNEQY
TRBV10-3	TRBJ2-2	AISPTVNTGELF
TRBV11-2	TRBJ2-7	AIEPGQAHYEQY
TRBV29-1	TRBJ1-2	SVMDSGPYGYT
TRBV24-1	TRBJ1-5	ATSRPTGLQPQH
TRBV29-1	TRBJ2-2	SVVTGGANTGELF
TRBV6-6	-	ASSYSVGMQAYEQY
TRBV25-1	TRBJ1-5	ASSEAPGRTQPQH
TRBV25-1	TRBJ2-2	ASSRNRETGELF
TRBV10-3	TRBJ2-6	AISRASGANVLT
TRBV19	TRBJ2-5	ASSLGGQIQETQY
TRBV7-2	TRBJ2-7	ASSNPGTSGSMKAYEQY
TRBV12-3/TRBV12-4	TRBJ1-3	ASSVRQGSSGNTIY
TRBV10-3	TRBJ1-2	ASRTGGVVYGYT
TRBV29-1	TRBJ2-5	SVGHEIRTEYQETQY
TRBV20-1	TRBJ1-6	SAQPPQGNNSPLH
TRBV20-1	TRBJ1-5	SAKSTGRIDQPQH
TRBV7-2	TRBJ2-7	ASSGWTSGGTYEQY
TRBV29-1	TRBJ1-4	SVGLEWGQGEKLF
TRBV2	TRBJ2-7	ASNGPSYEQY
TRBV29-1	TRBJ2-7	SVEPDTSDSYEQY
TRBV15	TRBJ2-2	ATSRRESPAGELF
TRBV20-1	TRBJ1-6	SARLGQTIPNSPLH
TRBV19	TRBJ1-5	ASSTSGQGNQPQH
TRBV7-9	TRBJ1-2	ASSLTDYSVGYT
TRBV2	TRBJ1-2	ASRGGYYGYT
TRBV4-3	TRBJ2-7	ASSLTGGQGAYEQY
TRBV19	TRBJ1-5	ASSPGWGHQPQH
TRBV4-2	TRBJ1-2	ASSPNSPGSYGYT
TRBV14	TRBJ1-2	ASSPLGAARA
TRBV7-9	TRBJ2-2	ASSLASGYHTGELF
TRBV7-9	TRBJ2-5	ASSFGTSGGARETQY
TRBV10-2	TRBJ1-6	ASSGQGLNSPLH
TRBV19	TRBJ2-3	ASSSPDGSGHTDTQY
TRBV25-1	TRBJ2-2	ASSASRQANTGELF
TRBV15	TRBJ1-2	ASRPRGQGARGYT
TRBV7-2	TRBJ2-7	ASSVTQGQEQY
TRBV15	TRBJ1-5	ATSRAYPGASSNQPQH